The 10 T cell receptor beta chains in this list originate from one sample, sequenced in a study of CD8 T cells in Susac syndrome. It was with random hexamers that about 0.45 to 1 ug RNA was reverse transcribed. TCRdb ran MiXCR on the immunoSEQ multiplex PCR reads and lists one entry per CDR3 protein. The top ten hold roughly 0.3% of the sample, which has just under 95,000 distinct CDR3 sequences, just under 95% seen once. The sample was CD4+ T cells from PBMCs. These receptors originate from a human donor with Susac syndrome.

The chain combines TRBV12-3 or TRBV12-4 with TRBJ1-4; D unclear. V was clipped by 3 bases and J by 8 bases, with 10 bases between them. The CDR3 totals 13 residues. This CDR3 reads CASSFQAGEKLFF. For the CDR3, the DNA is TGTGCCAGCAGTTTTCAGGCGGGGGAAAAACTGTTTTTT.

The chain is built from TRBV29-1 and TRBJ2-1; perhaps TRBD1 as D (5 bases). The CDR3 runs 16 residues. Trimming pared 6 bases from V and 4 bases from J, leaving 22 bases between. Germline V gives CDR1 SQVTM, CDR2 ANQGSEA. CDR3 nucleotide sequence: TGCAGCGTCCAGGGTGGGTGGCTAGATTCTTACAATGAGCAGTTCTTC. It encodes CSVQGGWLDSYNEQFF.

The genes are TRBV6-1 and TRBJ2-1; D is possibly TRBD2 (6 bases). Germline loops: CDR1 MNHNS, CDR2 SASEGT. The CDR3 has 16 residues. V was shortened by 7 bases and J by 0 bases, with 16 bases between the two germline ends. The CDR3 DNA reads as TGTGCCAGCACCCGCGGGGTTCCGAGCTCCTACAATGAGCAGTTCTTC. This gives the protein CASTRGVPSSYNEQFF.

The chain recombines TRBV9 with TRBJ2-1, with unresolved D. In germline, CDR1 is SGDLS, CDR2 YYNGEE. Deletions cut 0 bases from V and 8 bases from J, with 12 bases between. CDR3 length: 14 amino acids. CDR3 in DNA: TGTGCCAGCAGCGTAGGTCAAGTAGACGATGAGCAGTTCTTC. It is translated as CASSVGQVDDEQFF.

The DNA for the CDR3 is TGTGCCAGCAGCGTTAGGGACGGGGCCAAAAACATTCAGTACTTC. It translates to CASSVRDGAKNIQYF. The V gene is TRBV7-9, the J gene TRBJ2-4, with D perhaps assigned TRBD1 or TRBD2 (5 bases each). The CDR3 has 15 amino acids. Germline V CDR1 and CDR2: SEHNR, FQNEAQ (reference sequence). V was clipped by 5 bases and J by 1 base, with 12 bases between them.

This rearrangement joins TRBV7-9 to TRBJ2-6; possible D gene TRBD1, 6 bases. In germline, CDR1 is SEHNR, CDR2 FQNEAQ (reference sequence). CDR3 length: 17 residues. Trimming took 5 bases from V and 1 from J, leaving 15 bases between them. CDR3 protein: CASSDLGQPSGANVLTF. The CDR3 DNA reads TGTGCCAGCAGCGACCTGGGACAACCGTCTGGGGCCAACGTCCTGACTTTC.

V and J are TRBV30 and TRBJ2-6; D is undetermined. Germline CDR1 is GTSNPN and CDR2 is SVGIG (reference sequence). The CDR3 loop spans 13 amino acids. V was cut by 2 bases and J by 3 bases, with 5 bases left in between. This CDR3 reads CAWSIGGANVLTF. The CDR3 DNA is TGTGCCTGGAGTATTGGTGGGGCCAACGTCCTGACTTTC.

This clonotype appeared once. The chain carries TRBV20-1 and TRBJ2-2; D unresolved. The CDR3 is made up of 16 amino acids. Per germline, CDR1 DFQATT and CDR2 SNEGSKA (reference sequence). Between the trimmed V and J ends, which lost 2 bases and 5 bases, there was a span of 18 bases. In nucleotides, the CDR3 is TGCAGTGCTAGACCATCGACAAGCTACAAGACCGGGGAGCTGTTTTTT. Its protein is CSARPSTSYKTGELFF.

This clonotype has a single count. CDR3: CASSLLPGTSSSSYNEQFF. The DNA of the CDR3 is TGTGCCAGCTCCCTTCTTCCCGGGACGTCCAGTAGCTCCTACAATGAGCAGTTCTTC. The V and J genes are TRBV18 and TRBJ2-1; D is perhaps TRBD1 or TRBD2 (5 bases each). Trimming left V 6 bases short and J 0 bases short, with 24 bases between. The CDR3 is 19 residues long. CDR1 and CDR2 (germline): KGHSH, LQKENI. The full variable domain, with the rest looked up from reference TRBV18 and TRBJ2-1, is NAGVMQNPRHLVRRRGQEARLRCSPMKGHSHVYWYRQLPEEGLKFMVYLQKENIIDESGMPKERFSAEFPKEGPSILRIQQVVRGDSAAYFCASSLLPGTSSSSYNEQFFGPGTRLTVL.

This sequence joins TRBV30 and TRBJ2-2; 7 nucleotides match TRBD1. The V and J ends lost 5 bases and 4 bases, in that order; junction bases with no gene match: 7. In germline, CDR1 is GTSNPN, CDR2 SVGIG (reference sequence). The CDR3 sequence is 14 residues long. CDR3: CAWSKGQLTGELFF. The CDR3 coding sequence is TGTGCCTGGTCCAAGGGACAGCTCACCGGGGAGCTGTTTTTT.